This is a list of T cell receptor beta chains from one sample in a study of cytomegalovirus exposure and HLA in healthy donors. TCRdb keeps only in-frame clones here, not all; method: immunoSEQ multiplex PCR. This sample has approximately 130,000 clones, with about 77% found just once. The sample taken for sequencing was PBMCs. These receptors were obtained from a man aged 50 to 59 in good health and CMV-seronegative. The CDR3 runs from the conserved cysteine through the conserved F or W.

CDR3aa: CASSEEGSGGAAKNIQYF
v_gene: TRBV25-1

CDR3aa: CASSERRVSGNTIYF
v_gene: TRBV25-1

CDR3aa: CASSIGASRQADF
v_gene: TRBV19

CDR3aa: CASSSWTSGREETQYF
v_gene: TRBV11-2

CDR3aa: CASTVETGGEAFF
v_gene: TRBV2

CDR3aa: CAWSKQGANYGYTF
v_gene: TRBV30

CDR3aa: CASSGLNPGSYNEQFF
v_gene: TRBV6-1

CDR3aa: CASSPDSPGFGEQFF
v_gene: TRBV18

CDR3aa: CSATSGTVGELFF
v_gene: TRBV29-1

CDR3aa: CASSLESGGGGNEQFF
v_gene: TRBV7-9

CDR3aa: CASSALGGSEQPQHF
v_gene: TRBV5-1

CDR3aa: CAWGGDRGYGEQYF
v_gene: TRBV30

CDR3aa: CASSQDRDSYEQYF
v_gene: TRBV4-1

CDR3aa: CASSSPGQSTDTQYF
v_gene: TRBV7-9

CDR3aa: CASSFRTSGETQYF
v_gene: TRBV6-1

CDR3aa: CASSIALNTEAFF
v_gene: TRBV19

CDR3aa: CASSLDGHYEQYF
v_gene: TRBV5-4

CDR3aa: CASSNRGREQYF
v_gene: TRBV6-1

CDR3aa: CASSVGGQLLSYNEQFF
v_gene: TRBV9

CDR3aa: CASSELPAVYNEQFF
v_gene: TRBV2

CDR3aa: CASSATAPDQPQHF
v_gene: TRBV2

CDR3aa: CAWSFRATSGFYEQYF
v_gene: TRBV30

CDR3aa: CASSSSGRAPYEQYF
v_gene: TRBV28

CDR3aa: CAISESSLLTDTQYF
v_gene: TRBV10-3

CDR3aa: CASSPPHPGQGAVEQYF
v_gene: TRBV18

CDR3aa: CASSPPGGSKYEQYF
v_gene: TRBV25-1

CDR3aa: CASSKPPSSGRSYEQYF
v_gene: TRBV2

CDR3aa: CASSPPRREAVGELFF
v_gene: TRBV7-8

CDR3aa: CASSQDRASASYEQYF
v_gene: TRBV4-1

CDR3aa: CASSSVGGHTEAFF
v_gene: TRBV6-5

CDR3aa: CASSPGAGVTGANVLTF
v_gene: TRBV5-1